Given below is one TCR beta chain in context. This entry comes from a study of lymphopenia after photon versus proton radiotherapy. The table came from immunoSEQ multiplex PCR; TCRdb's copy has only in-frame clones and leaves some out. This table has 22,000 or so clones, around four fifths appearing once. V was clipped by 2 bases and J by 7 bases; unmatched bases: 1. From germline, CDR1 is LNHNV and CDR2 YYDKDF (reference sequence). This CDR3 is 13 amino acids long. This receptor was obtained from a woman between 50 and 59 years old with pancreatic cancer. This chain connects TRBV15 to TRBJ2-2, with 7 positions matching TRBD1. The specimen was peripheral blood, collected from a patient treated with photon-based radiotherapy. CDR3 in DNA: TGTGCCACCAGCAGAACAGGGGACGGGGAGCTGTTTTTT. Amino acids: CATSRTGDGELFF.